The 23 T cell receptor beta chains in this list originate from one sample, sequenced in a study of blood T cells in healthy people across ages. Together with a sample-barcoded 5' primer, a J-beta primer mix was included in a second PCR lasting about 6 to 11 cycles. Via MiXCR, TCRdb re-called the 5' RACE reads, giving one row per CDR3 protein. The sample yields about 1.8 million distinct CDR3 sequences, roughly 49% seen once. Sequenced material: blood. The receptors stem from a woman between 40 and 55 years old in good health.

The CDR3 DNA sequence: TGTGCCAGCAGCTTCGCACTCGGGGGAGATACGCAGTATTTT. This encodes CASSFALGGDTQYF. The chain recombines TRBV9 with TRBJ2-3, with D possibly being TRBD2 (6 bases). Germline-derived CDR1 and CDR2 are SGDLS and YYNGEE. Trimming took 4 bases from V and 5 from J, leaving 14 bases between them. This CDR3 region has 14 residues.

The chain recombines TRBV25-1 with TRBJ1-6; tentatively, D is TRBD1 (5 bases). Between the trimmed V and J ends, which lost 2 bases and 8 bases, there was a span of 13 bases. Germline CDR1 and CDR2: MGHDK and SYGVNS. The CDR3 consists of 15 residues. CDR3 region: CASSEVARDDSPLHF. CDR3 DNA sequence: TGTGCCAGCAGTGAAGTCGCCAGGGACGATTCACCCCTCCACTTT.

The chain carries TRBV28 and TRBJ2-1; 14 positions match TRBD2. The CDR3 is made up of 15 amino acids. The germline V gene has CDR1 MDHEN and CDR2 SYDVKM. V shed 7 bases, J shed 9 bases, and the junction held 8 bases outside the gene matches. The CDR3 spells CASNPGLAGAAEQFF. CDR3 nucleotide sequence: TGTGCCAGCAACCCGGGACTAGCGGGGGCCGCTGAGCAGTTCTTC.

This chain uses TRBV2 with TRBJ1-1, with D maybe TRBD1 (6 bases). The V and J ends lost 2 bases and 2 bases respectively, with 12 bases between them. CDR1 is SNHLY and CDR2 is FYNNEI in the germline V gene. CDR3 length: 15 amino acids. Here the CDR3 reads CASSEWGGGNTEAFF. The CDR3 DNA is TGTGCCAGCAGTGAATGGGGGGGCGGTAACACTGAAGCTTTCTTT.

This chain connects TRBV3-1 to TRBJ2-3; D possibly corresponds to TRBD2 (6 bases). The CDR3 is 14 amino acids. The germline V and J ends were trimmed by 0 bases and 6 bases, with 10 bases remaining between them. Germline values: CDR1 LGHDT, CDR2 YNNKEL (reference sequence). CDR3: CASSQDHGGDTQYF. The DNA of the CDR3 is TGTGCCAGCAGCCAAGATCACGGGGGTGATACGCAGTATTTT.

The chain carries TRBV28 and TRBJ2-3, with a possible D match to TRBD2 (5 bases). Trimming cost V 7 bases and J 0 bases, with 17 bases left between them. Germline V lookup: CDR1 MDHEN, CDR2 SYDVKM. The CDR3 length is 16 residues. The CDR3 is CASTLRRTGSTDTQYF. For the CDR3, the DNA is TGTGCCAGCACCTTACGACGGACGGGGAGCACAGATACGCAGTATTTT. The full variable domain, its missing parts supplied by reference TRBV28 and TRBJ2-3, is DVKVTQSSRYLVKRTGEKVFLECVQDMDHENMFWYRQDPGLGLRLIYFSYDVKMKEKGDIPEGYSVSREKKERFSLILESASTNQTSMYLCASTLRRTGSTDTQYFGPGTRLTVL.

CDR3 region: CASSQDPYGEQFF. CDR3 in DNA: TGTGCCAGCAGCCAAGACCCGTACGGTGAGCAGTTCTTC. This sequence joins TRBV3-1 and TRBJ2-1; no reliable D call. CDR1 and CDR2 from the germline V gene are LGHDT and YNNKEL (reference sequence). V lost 0 bases and J 9 bases, leaving 9 bases between the germline ends. This CDR3 comprises 13 residues.

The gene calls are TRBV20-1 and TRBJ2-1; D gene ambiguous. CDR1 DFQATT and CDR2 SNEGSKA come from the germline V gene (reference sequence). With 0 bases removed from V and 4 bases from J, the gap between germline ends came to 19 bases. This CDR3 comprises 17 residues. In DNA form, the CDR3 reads TGCAGTGCTAGAGAAATTTTGGCAGGTATCTTGTACAATGAGCAGTTCTTC. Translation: CSAREILAGILYNEQFF.

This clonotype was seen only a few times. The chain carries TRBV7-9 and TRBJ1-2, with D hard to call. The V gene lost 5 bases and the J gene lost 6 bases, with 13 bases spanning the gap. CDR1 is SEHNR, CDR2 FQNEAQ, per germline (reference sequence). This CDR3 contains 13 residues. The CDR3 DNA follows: TGTGCCAGCAGCGCCCGGACGGTCGATGGCTACACCTTC. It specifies CASSARTVDGYTF.

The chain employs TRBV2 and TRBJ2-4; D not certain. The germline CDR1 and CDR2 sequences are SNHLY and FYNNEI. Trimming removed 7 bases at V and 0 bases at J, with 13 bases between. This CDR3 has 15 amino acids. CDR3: CASKIRTEAKNIQYF. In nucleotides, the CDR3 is TGTGCCAGCAAGATCCGGACCGAAGCCAAAAACATTCAGTACTTC.

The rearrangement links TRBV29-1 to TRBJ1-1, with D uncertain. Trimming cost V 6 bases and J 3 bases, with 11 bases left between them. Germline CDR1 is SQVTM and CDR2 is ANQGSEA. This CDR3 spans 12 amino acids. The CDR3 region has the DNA TGCAGCGTCATCGGGGAGGACACTGAAGCTTTCTTT. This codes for CSVIGEDTEAFF. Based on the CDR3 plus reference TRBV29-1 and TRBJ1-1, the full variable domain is SAVISQKPSRDICQRGTSLTIQCQVDSQVTMMFWYRQQPGQSLTLIATANQGSEATYESGFVIDKFPISRPNLTFSTLTVSNMSPEDSSIYLCSVIGEDTEAFFGQGTRLTVV.

Here the CDR3 DNA reads TGTGCCAGCAGCCCAGGGACATCGGGGGACCCAGATACGCAGTATTTT. The encoded protein is CASSPGTSGDPDTQYF. V usage is TRBV6-6 and J usage is TRBJ2-3; either TRBD1 or TRBD2 may fit D (6 bases each). V dropped 6 bases and J dropped 4 bases, with 20 bases sitting between them. This CDR3 has 16 residues. CDR1 and CDR2 from the germline V gene are MNHNY and SVGAGI (reference sequence).

The CDR3 protein is CASSLSAETGYEETQYF. As DNA, the CDR3 is TGTGCCAGCAGCCTATCTGCCGAGACAGGGTATGAAGAGACCCAGTACTTC. The chain uses TRBV3-1 and TRBJ2-5; 7 positions match TRBD1. The V and J ends lost 4 bases and 3 bases, in that order; junction bases with no gene match: 14. This CDR3 has 17 residues. Germline assignment: CDR1 LGHDT and CDR2 YNNKEL (reference sequence).

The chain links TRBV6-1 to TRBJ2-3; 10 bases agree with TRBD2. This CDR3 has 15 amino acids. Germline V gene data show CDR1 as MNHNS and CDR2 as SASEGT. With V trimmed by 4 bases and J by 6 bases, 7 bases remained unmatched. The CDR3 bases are TGTGCCAGCAGTGCCAATAGCGGGGGGCGTGATACGCAGTATTTT. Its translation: CASSANSGGRDTQYF.

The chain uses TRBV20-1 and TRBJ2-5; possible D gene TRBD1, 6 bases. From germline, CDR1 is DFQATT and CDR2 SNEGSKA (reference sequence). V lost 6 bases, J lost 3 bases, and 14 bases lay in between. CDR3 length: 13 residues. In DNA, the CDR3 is TGCAGTGCGGAGGAGGACAGTGAAGAGACCCAGTACTTC. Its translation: CSAEEDSEETQYF.

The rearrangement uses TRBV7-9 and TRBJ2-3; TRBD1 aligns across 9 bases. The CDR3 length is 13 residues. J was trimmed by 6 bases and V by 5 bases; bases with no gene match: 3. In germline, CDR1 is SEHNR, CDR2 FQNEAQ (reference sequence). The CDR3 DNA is TGTGCCAGCAGCAACAGGGGGCCGGATACGCAGTATTTT. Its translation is CASSNRGPDTQYF.

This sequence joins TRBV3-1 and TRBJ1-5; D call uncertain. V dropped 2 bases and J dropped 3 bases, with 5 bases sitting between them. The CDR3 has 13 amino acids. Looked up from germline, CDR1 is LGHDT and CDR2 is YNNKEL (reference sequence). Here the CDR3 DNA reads TGTGCCAGCAGCCAATCGAACAATCAGCCCCAGCATTTT. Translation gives CASSQSNNQPQHF.

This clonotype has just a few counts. The CDR3: CASSQDSALASVETQYF. The DNA for the CDR3 is TGCGCCAGCAGCCAAGATTCGGCCCTAGCATCGGTCGAGACCCAGTACTTC. V and J are TRBV4-3 and TRBJ2-7, with TRBD2 as a possible D gene (5 bases). Gene TRBJ2-5 matches the end of the DNA better, so the J call may be wrong. This CDR3 region has 17 residues. Germline loops: CDR1 LGHNA, CDR2 YSLEER.

CDR3 nucleotide sequence: TGTGCCAGCAGGATCGGAAACTATAATTCACCCCTCCACTTT. Its protein is CASRIGNYNSPLHF. The V call is TRBV2, the J call TRBJ1-6; D gene unclear. Trimming pared 6 bases from V and 3 bases from J, leaving 9 bases between. Germline CDR1 SNHLY, CDR2 FYNNEI. The CDR3 has 14 residues.

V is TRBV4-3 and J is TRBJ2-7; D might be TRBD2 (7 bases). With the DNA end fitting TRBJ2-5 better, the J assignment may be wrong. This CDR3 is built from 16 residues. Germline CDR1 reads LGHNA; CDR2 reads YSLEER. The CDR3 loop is CASSQETGGLSGTQYF. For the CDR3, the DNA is TGCGCCAGCAGCCAAGAAACGGGGGGCCTCTCAGGGACCCAGTACTTC.

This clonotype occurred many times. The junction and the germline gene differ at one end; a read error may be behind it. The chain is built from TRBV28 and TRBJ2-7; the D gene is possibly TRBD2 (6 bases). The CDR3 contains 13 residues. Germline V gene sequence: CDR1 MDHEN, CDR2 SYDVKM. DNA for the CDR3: TGTGCCAGCAGCTTATCGGGAGCGGGTGAGCAGTACTTC. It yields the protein CASSLSGAGEQYF.

CDR3 in DNA: TGTGCCATCAGTGAGGCCGGGACAGGGGGCTTAGTAGGTGGCTACACCTTC. It encodes CAISEAGTGGLVGGYTF. This chain connects TRBV10-3 to TRBJ1-2; 12 bases are shared with TRBD1. Germline values: CDR1 ENHRY, CDR2 SYGVKD. This CDR3 region has 17 residues. V shed 2 bases, J shed 7 bases, and the junction held 11 bases outside the gene matches.

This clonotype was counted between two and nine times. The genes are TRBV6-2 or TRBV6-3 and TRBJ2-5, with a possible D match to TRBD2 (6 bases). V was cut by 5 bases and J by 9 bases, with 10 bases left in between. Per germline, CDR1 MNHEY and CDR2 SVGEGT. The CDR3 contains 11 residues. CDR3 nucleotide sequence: TGTGCCAGCAGTACAGGAGGGTCCCAGTACTTC. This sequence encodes CASSTGGSQYF.